This T cell receptor beta chain was found in a study of cytomegalovirus exposure and HLA in healthy donors. The study's findings and limits: Among TCR beta chains, those listed as cytomegalovirus-associated numbered around 160. Productive status was seen about 87% or about 30% of the time for most TCR beta V segments in an earlier analysis. In presence/absence analyses, roughly uniform sequencing depth across donors was assumed.

PCR involved 60 Vbeta and 13 Jbeta primers. In the source study's methods: A follow-up analysis tallied tens of millions of unique TCR beta chains, some 11 million shared. Using immunoSEQ multiplex PCR, the repertoire was profiled, and TCRdb retains in-frame clones only, with some absent. That table gives V, J and clone size, and the DNA gave D and trimming. Among around 130,000 clones listed, less than 85% were seen once. A word on this clone: The antigen remains unidentified.

The CDR3 covers 14 residues. CDR1 and CDR2 (germline): SGHAT, FQNNGV. V gave up 0 bases and J gave up 6 bases, with 11 bases separating them. The clonotype was recovered from a woman in her forties in good health and CMV-seropositive. The chain has TRBV11-2 and TRBJ1-1; D uncertain. The sequenced material came from PBMCs. The CDR3 spells CASSLDPRESEAFF. CDR3 DNA sequence: TGTGCCAGCAGCTTAGACCCACGCGAGTCTGAAGCTTTCTTT.